A single sample is the source of the 19 T cell receptor beta chains below, sequenced in a study of shared clonotypes between healthy human individuals (dated by TCRdb to about 2020). The library came from the immunoSEQ multiplex PCR assay. The immuneACCESS repertoire file appears here via TCRdb, limited to in-frame rearrangements. These files lack a portion of the clones; in checked studies, under half of the deficit traces to unresolved V genes, and the cause of the others is not known. A total of approximately 2.3 million clones appear in this sample, more than 80% of them only once. The ten biggest clones cover 0.35% to 0.5% of the sample. The sequenced sample was naive CD4+ T cells from PBMCs. The sample's cell subset or site label, decoded: CD45RA+ positively selected. These receptors came from a man younger than 35 in good health. Some clones in this sample may be carry-over from other donors' samples.

Notes on this clone: This sample also contains other DNA sequences that code for the same CDR3. The chain uses TRBV9 and TRBJ2-3, with unresolved D. V shed 0 bases and J shed 4 bases, with 3 bases lying between them. Germline V gene data show CDR1 as SGDLS and CDR2 as YYNGEE. The CDR3 has 12 residues. The CDR3, as DNA: TGTGCCAGCAGCGTAGGATCAGATACGCAGTATTTT. The encoded protein is CASSVGSDTQYF.

The CDR3 DNA sequence: TGTGCCAGCGGGACAGGCTGGAACACTGAAGCTTTCTTT. This gives the protein CASGTGWNTEAFF. The gene calls are TRBV28 and TRBJ1-1; 8 bases are a match to TRBD1. V lost 8 bases and J lost 1; bases outside the gene matches: 3. Germline V gene sequence: CDR1 MDHEN, CDR2 SYDVKM. The CDR3 has 13 amino acids. The full variable domain, in which reference TRBV28 and TRBJ1-1 provide the parts outside the CDR3, is DVKVTQSSRYLVKRTGEKVFLECVQDMDHENMFWYRQDPGLGLRLIYFSYDVKMKEKGDIPEGYSVSREKKERFSLILESASTNQTSMYLCASGTGWNTEAFFGQGTRLTVV.

The chain couples TRBV14 to TRBJ2-3, with D possibly being TRBD1 (6 bases). CDR3 size: 17 residues. Trimming left V 0 bases short and J 2 bases short, with 15 bases between. Per germline, CDR1 SGHDN and CDR2 FVKESK. The CDR3 coding sequence is TGTGCCAGCAGCCAAGATCAAGGACAGAGAACCACAGATACGCAGTATTTT. This encodes CASSQDQGQRTTDTQYF. The variable domain in full, with the rest retrieved from reference TRBV14 and TRBJ2-3, is EAGVTQFPSHSVIEKGQTVTLRCDPISGHDNLYWYRRVMGKEIKFLLHFVKESKQDESGMPNNRFLAERTGGTYSTLKVQPAELEDSGVYFCASSQDQGQRTTDTQYFGPGTRLTVL.

In the case of this clone: Within the sample, other DNA sequences also encode this same CDR3. The chain recombines TRBV2 with TRBJ2-1, with 12 bases fitting TRBD2. The germline V gene encodes CDR1 SNHLY and CDR2 FYNNEI. The V and J ends lost 6 bases and 3 bases, in that order; junction bases with no gene match: 3. The length of the CDR3 is 15 residues. CDR3 coding DNA: TGTGCCAGCAGGGAACTAGCGGGAGGCTACAATGAGCAGTTCTTC. It codes for CASRELAGGYNEQFF. Full variable domain (outside the CDR3, taken from reference TRBV2 and TRBJ2-1): EPEVTQTPSHQVTQMGQEVILRCVPISNHLYFYWYRQILGQKVEFLVSFYNNEISEKSEIFDDQFSVERPDGSNFTLKIRSTKLEDSAMYFCASRELAGGYNEQFFGPGTRLTVL.

This chain uses TRBV11-2 with TRBJ1-1; 8 bases fit TRBD1. V gave up 2 bases and J gave up 1 base; unmatched junction bases: 9. This CDR3 is built from 17 residues. The V gene's germline CDR1 is SGHAT and CDR2 FQNNGV. CDR3 loop: CASSLWGIRGPNTEAFF. Written as DNA, the CDR3 is TGTGCCAGCAGCTTATGGGGGATCAGGGGGCCGAACACTGAAGCTTTCTTT.

V usage is TRBV2 and J usage is TRBJ2-5, with D unresolved. V was cut by 5 bases and J by 1 base, with 5 bases left in between. CDR3 length equals 12 residues. Germline CDR1 reads SNHLY; CDR2 reads FYNNEI. CDR3 residues: CASSYSQETQYF. The DNA for the CDR3 is TGTGCCAGCAGTTACTCCCAAGAGACCCAGTACTTC.

The chain carries TRBV30 and TRBJ2-1; no clear D. The CDR3 extends over 14 amino acids. The germline V and J ends were trimmed by 4 bases and 0 bases, with 10 bases remaining between them. Germline lookup yields CDR1 GTSNPN and CDR2 SVGIG (reference sequence). CDR3 sequence reads: CAWIVEGSYNEQFF. The CDR3 region has the DNA TGTGCCTGGATAGTGGAAGGCTCCTACAATGAGCAGTTCTTC.

The chain carries TRBV9 and TRBJ2-2, with a possible D match to TRBD1 (5 bases). The CDR3 length is 16 residues. Between the trimmed V and J ends, which lost 1 base and 6 bases, there was a span of 16 bases. Germline CDR1 and CDR2: SGDLS and YYNGEE. The CDR3 reads CASSVSTGQMAGELFF. CDR3 sequence (DNA): TGTGCCAGCAGCGTAAGCACAGGCCAGATGGCCGGGGAGCTGTTTTTT.

The chain couples TRBV28 to TRBJ1-2, with TRBD1 matching 9 bases. The V segment lost 6 bases and the J segment 6 bases; nucleotides outside the gene matches: 11. The CDR3 runs to 15 residues. The V gene's germline CDR1 is MDHEN and CDR2 SYDVKM. As DNA, the CDR3 is TGTGCCAGCAGCCTTTCGGGACAGGGACTCCATGGCTACACCTTC. This encodes CASSLSGQGLHGYTF.

The chain carries TRBV7-9 and TRBJ2-1, with D perhaps matching TRBD1 or TRBD2 (5 bases each). The CDR3 runs 16 residues. V dropped 3 bases and J dropped 4 bases, with 16 bases sitting between them. Germline V lookup: CDR1 SEHNR, CDR2 FQNEAQ (reference sequence). The DNA for the CDR3 is TGTGCCAGCAGCTTTAACCAGGGACGGTGGTACAATGAGCAGTTCTTC. This sequence encodes CASSFNQGRWYNEQFF.

The chain joins TRBV7-2 to TRBJ2-2; 8 bases agree with TRBD2. Trimming at V came to 1 base and at J to 11 bases, leaving 9 bases not matched to a gene. The germline V gene has CDR1 SGHTA and CDR2 FQGNSA. The CDR3 consists of 15 residues. The CDR3 bases are TGTGCCAGCAGCTTAGTAAGCGGGAGCCCGGGAGAGCTGTTTTTT. Its translation is CASSLVSGSPGELFF. The variable domain in full, completed from reference TRBV7-2 and TRBJ2-2, reads GAGVSQSPSNKVTEKGKDVELRCDPISGHTALYWYRQSLGQGLEFLIYFQGNSAPDKSGLPSDRFSAERTGGSVSTLTIQRTQQEDSAVYLCASSLVSGSPGELFFGEGSRLTVL.

Here the CDR3 reads CAISSGIYGYTF. The CDR3 DNA reads TGTGCCATCAGTTCAGGAATCTATGGCTACACCTTC. The chain links TRBV10-3 to TRBJ1-2; D call uncertain. The ends were cut back, 5 bases at V and 4 bases at J, with 8 bases in the middle. Germline V CDR1 and CDR2: ENHRY, SYGVKD. The CDR3 consists of 12 residues.

V usage is TRBV9 and J usage is TRBJ2-1, with 9 bases that match TRBD1. Germline CDR1 reads SGDLS; CDR2 reads YYNGEE. J lost 3 bases, V lost 6 bases, and 7 bases had no gene match. The CDR3 totals 15 residues. The CDR3 sequence: CASTSQGAFYNEQFF. The CDR3 nucleotides are TGTGCCAGCACCTCACAGGGGGCTTTCTACAATGAGCAGTTCTTC.

In this sample, this clone turned up once. The V call is TRBV5-4, the J call TRBJ2-7; 8 nucleotides align to TRBD2. Trimming cost V 1 base and J 3 bases; bases outside gene matches: 12. The germline gives CDR1 SGHNT, CDR2 YYREEE (reference sequence). The CDR3 runs to 17 residues. This CDR3 is CASSLYSGKSQFYEQYF. The CDR3 coding sequence is TGTGCCAGCAGCTTGTATAGCGGGAAATCCCAATTCTACGAGCAGTACTTC.

This chain uses TRBV5-4 with TRBJ2-1; the match to TRBD1 covers 7 bases. The CDR3 has 15 amino acids. With V trimmed by 4 bases and J by 5 bases, 9 bases remained unmatched. In germline, CDR1 is SGHNT, CDR2 YYREEE (reference sequence). The CDR3: CASSRPGQTNNEQFF. CDR3 nucleotides: TGTGCCAGCAGCCGACCGGGACAGACAAACAATGAGCAGTTCTTC.

This chain links TRBV6-1 with TRBJ1-2; 9 bases map to TRBD1. Germline CDR1 is MNHNS and CDR2 is SASEGT. Unmatched junction bases numbered 9, after V lost 3 bases and J lost 7 bases. This CDR3 has 15 amino acids. The CDR3 nucleotides read TGTGCCAGCAGTGACCGGACAGGGGTCGGCCGTGGCTACACCTTC. Translating gives CASSDRTGVGRGYTF.

CDR3 bases: TGTGCCAGCAGCTCAGGACTAGCGGGATTCTTGTACAATGAGCAGTTCTTC. It translates to CASSSGLAGFLYNEQFF. The chain combines TRBV11-2 with TRBJ2-1; 12 nucleotides line up with TRBD2. This CDR3 comprises 17 residues. Germline V gives CDR1 SGHAT, CDR2 FQNNGV. V was pared by 4 bases and J by 4 bases, with 8 bases of the junction left unmatched.

The J gene is TRBJ2-3, the V gene TRBV5-1, with D unclear. The V gene's germline CDR1 is SGHRS and CDR2 YFSETQ. V lost 4 bases and J 4 bases, leaving 4 bases between the germline ends. This CDR3 contains 11 residues. CDR3 nucleotide sequence: TGCGCCAGCAGCGGAGCAGATACGCAGTATTTT. It specifies CASSGADTQYF.

In DNA form, the CDR3 reads TGTGCCAGCAGTTCAACTCAAACCGGGACAGGGGCCAACTCCTACGAGCAGTACTTC. Translating it yields CASSSTQTGTGANSYEQYF. This chain connects TRBV28 to TRBJ2-7; 10 bases line up with TRBD1. Germline loops: CDR1 MDHEN, CDR2 SYDVKM. The trim removed 4 bases at V and 0 bases at J, leaving 15 bases unmatched. This CDR3 contains 19 residues. The full variable domain, in which reference TRBV28 and TRBJ2-7 provide the parts outside the CDR3, is DVKVTQSSRYLVKRTGEKVFLECVQDMDHENMFWYRQDPGLGLRLIYFSYDVKMKEKGDIPEGYSVSREKKERFSLILESASTNQTSMYLCASSSTQTGTGANSYEQYFGPGTRLTVT.